Included here is one TCR beta chain sequence, with context. The CDR3 length is 14 residues. V lost 5 bases and J lost 0, with 7 bases in between. From germline, CDR1 is MDHEN and CDR2 SYDVKM. TCRdb's copy holds only in-frame clones and misses some; the assay was immunoSEQ multiplex PCR. The table shows approximately 130,000 clones, with 70% to 90% occurring only once. This entry comes from a study of T cell responses to AZD1222 COVID-19 vaccine. Overall study: Second doses were pooled across both intervals (about 4 or about 12 weeks).

The sequencing used peripheral blood, collected on day 0 of AZD1222 vaccination. The receptor comes from an adult in good health. The V and J genes are TRBV28 and TRBJ1-4; a possible D gene is TRBD1 (5 bases). The CDR3 DNA reads as TGTGCCAGCAGTCGGACATCAACTAATGAAAAACTGTTTTTT. Protein: CASSRTSTNEKLFF.